This TCR beta chain is drawn from a study of radiotherapy plus CTLA-4 blockade in lung cancer. Study-level information: Disease control was achieved by over 25% of patients, and objective responses by less than 20%. Study-level findings and limits: Per reports, early blood T cell clone dynamics, plus interferon-beta, forecast response most strongly. TCR clones originating in tumors grew in number in blood after radiotherapy plus ipilimumab.

Patients had chemo-refractory metastatic non-small-cell lung cancer and received focal radiation plus CTLA-4 blockade that used ipilimumab. CDR3 size: 13 residues. Trimming took 6 bases from V and 1 from J, leaving 9 bases between them. Germline V CDR1 and CDR2: SGHTA, FQGNSA. Profiled with immunoSEQ multiplex PCR; TCRdb holds only in-frame clones, not every one. The sample holds 30,000 or so clones, roughly 71% seen once. Turning to this clone: The target antigen is unknown.

The chain uses TRBV7-2 and TRBJ2-5; unclear D gene. The source of this sequence is a human donor with non-small cell lung cancer who had stable disease on radiotherapy plus ipilimumab. The specimen was peripheral blood, collected from a patient treated with radiotherapy plus ipilimumab. In nucleotides, the CDR3 is TGTGCCAGCAGTCCTCGACCCCAAGAGACCCAGTACTTC. Residues: CASSPRPQETQYF.